These T cell receptor beta chains were read from a single sample in a study of blood T cell repertoires in COVID-19. Here immunoSEQ multiplex PCR was the method, and the copy in TCRdb shows in-frame clones only, minus some. Among 150,000 to 200,000 clones listed, over 80% were seen once. The source material was PBMCs or T cells enriched from blood (not recorded which). The source of these receptors is a woman between 55 and 75 years old who had recovered from COVID-19. The CDR3 runs from the conserved cysteine through the conserved F or W. Each record gives: J gene, D gene, V gene, clone size, CDR3 protein, CDR3 DNA. A D gene is named only where the DNA matches it firmly. Rows give clone size only sometimes, using once, few, many, or a class for an expanded clone.

>TRBJ2-1|TRBD2|TRBV15|-
CATSRDPSGSGDEQFF
TGTGCCACCAGCAGAGATCCTAGCGGGAGTGGGGATGAGCAGTTCTTC
>TRBJ2-1|TRBD2|TRBV29-1|-
CSVTRDYPEQFF
TGCAGCGTTACCCGGGACTATCCTGAGCAGTTCTTC
>TRBJ1-1|-|TRBV6-5|-
CASPPVGSGTEAFF
TGTGCCAGCCCCCCGGTGGGGTCGGGGACTGAAGCTTTCTTT
>TRBJ2-7|TRBD2|TRBV18|once
CASSLTSAGSYEQYF
TGTGCCAGCTCACTCACTAGCGCAGGCTCCTACGAGCAGTACTTC
>TRBJ2-3|-|TRBV24-1|-
CATAPGVVGTDTQYF
TGTGCCACCGCCCCGGGGGTAGTGGGCACAGATACGCAGTATTTT
>TRBJ1-6|-|TRBV5-1|-
CASSPGTGDSPLHF
TGCGCCAGCAGCCCCGGGACGGGAGATTCACCCCTCCACTTT
>TRBJ2-1|TRBD1|TRBV28|-
CASSLNPDRERFF
TGTGCCAGCAGCCTCAACCCGGACAGGGAACGGTTCTTC
>TRBJ2-1|TRBD2|TRBV2|-
CASSRTSGGISYNEQFF
TGTGCCAGCAGCCGGACTAGCGGGGGGATCTCCTACAATGAGCAGTTCTTC
>TRBJ2-5|TRBD2|TRBV4-1|-
CASSQDRSRGETQYF
TGCGCCAGCAGCCAAGATCGGTCGCGGGGGGAGACCCAGTACTTC
>TRBJ2-7|-|TRBV2|-
CASSENWGGTYEQYF
TGTGCCAGCAGTGAAAATTGGGGCGGGACCTACGAGCAGTACTTC
>TRBJ2-5|-|TRBV7-2|-
CASSIGNRRETQYF
TGTGCCAGCAGCATAGGAAACAGGCGGGAGACCCAGTACTTC
>TRBJ1-2|-|TRBV6-5|-
CASSYSRRGGYGYTF
TGTGCCAGCAGTTACTCGCGCAGGGGAGGGTATGGCTACACCTTC
>TRBJ1-4|TRBD1|TRBV12-5|-
CASGQGAREKLFF
TGTGCTAGTGGCCAGGGGGCGCGGGAAAAACTGTTTTTT
>TRBJ1-2|TRBD1|TRBV5-1|-
CASSLGGTGNYGYTF
TGCGCCAGCAGCTTGGGAGGGACAGGGAACTATGGCTACACCTTC
>TRBJ2-5|-|TRBV7-2|-
CASSPGALATKETQYF
TGTGCCAGCAGCCCGGGAGCCCTAGCAACAAAAGAGACCCAGTACTTC
>TRBJ1-4|-|TRBV5-1|-
CASRIGQQNEKLFF
TGCGCCAGCCGGATTGGACAGCAGAATGAAAAACTGTTTTTT
>TRBJ2-1|TRBD1|TRBV7-7|-
CASSLDTGGYNEQFF
TGTGCCAGCAGCTTAGACACAGGGGGTTACAATGAGCAGTTCTTC
>TRBJ1-2|TRBD1|TRBV9|-
CASSVGPETGTGVGYTF
TGTGCCAGCAGCGTAGGGCCTGAAACCGGGACAGGGGTTGGCTACACCTTC
>TRBJ1-5|TRBD1|TRBV6-2/TRBV6-3|-
CASSSQGAGDQPQHF
TGTGCCAGCAGTTCTCAGGGGGCTGGTGATCAGCCCCAGCATTTT
>TRBJ2-1|TRBD2|TRBV5-1|-
CASSLGLAGSSYNEQFF
TGCGCCAGCAGCTTGGGACTAGCGGGGAGCTCCTACAATGAGCAGTTCTTC
>TRBJ1-2|-|TRBV29-1|-
CSVEAIRAGYTF
TGCAGCGTTGAAGCAATCAGGGCTGGCTACACCTTC
>TRBJ1-2|-|TRBV7-9|-
CASSLRTYGYTF
TGTGCCAGCAGCCTAAGAACCTATGGCTACACCTTC
>TRBJ1-2|-|TRBV27|-
CASSSSRLAVYGYTF
TGTGCCAGCAGTTCGTCGAGGCTTGCTGTCTATGGCTACACCTTC
>TRBJ2-5|TRBD2|TRBV5-1|-
CASSWRARVSGSETQYF
TGCGCCAGCAGCTGGCGGGCTCGGGTTAGCGGGAGTGAGACCCAGTACTTC
>TRBJ2-5|TRBD1|TRBV24-1|-
CATSDPGQGLGGETQYF
TGTGCCACCAGTGATCCGGGACAGGGATTAGGAGGGGAGACCCAGTACTTC
>TRBJ2-7|TRBD1|TRBV5-8|-
CASSLVTGTYEQYF
TGTGCCAGCAGCTTGGTGACAGGGACCTACGAGCAGTACTTC
>TRBJ1-5|TRBD1|TRBV4-2|-
CASSQEGQGIGQPQHF
TGTGCCAGCAGCCAAGAGGGACAGGGGATCGGTCAGCCCCAGCATTTT
>TRBJ2-7|TRBD2|TRBV5-6|-
CASSPPGTSPAYEQYF
TGTGCCAGCAGCCCCCCCGGGACTAGCCCTGCCTACGAGCAGTACTTC
>TRBJ2-5|-|TRBV28|-
CASNQGSAQETQYF
TGTGCCAGCAACCAGGGCTCCGCTCAAGAGACCCAGTACTTC
>TRBJ2-2|TRBD1|TRBV28|few
CASRHSGQGSSGELFF
TGTGCCAGCAGACATTCGGGACAGGGAAGTAGCGGGGAGCTGTTTTTT
>TRBJ2-2|TRBD2|TRBV5-1|-
CASRPAGPDTGELFF
TGCGCCAGCAGGCCAGCGGGACCAGACACCGGGGAGCTGTTTTTT
>TRBJ2-7|TRBD2|TRBV7-9|-
CASSMGLAGYYEQYF
TGTGCCAGCAGCATGGGACTAGCGGGGTACTACGAGCAGTACTTC
>TRBJ2-1|-|TRBV18|-
CASSPSSYNEQFF
TGTGCCAGCTCTCCGAGTTCCTACAATGAGCAGTTCTTC
>TRBJ2-5|TRBD1|TRBV4-2|-
CASSQEGQGGETQYF
TGTGCCAGCAGCCAAGAAGGACAGGGTGGGGAGACCCAGTACTTC
>TRBJ1-4|TRBD1|TRBV5-1|-
CASSLWDRGEKLFF
TGCGCCAGCAGCTTATGGGACAGGGGTGAAAAACTGTTTTTT
>TRBJ2-3|TRBD2|TRBV5-1|once
CASSLASGVTDTQYF
TGCGCCAGCAGCTTGGCGAGCGGGGTCACAGATACGCAGTATTTT
>TRBJ1-2|-|TRBV6-1|-
CASSEPGTRSYTF
TGTGCCAGCAGTGAACCAGGCACGCGTAGCTACACCTTC
>TRBJ2-1|TRBD1|TRBV10-1|once
CASSEAQGAYNEQFF
TGCGCCAGCAGTGAGGCCCAGGGGGCCTACAATGAGCAGTTCTTC
>TRBJ1-1|-|TRBV29-1|once
CSVRSVMNTEAFF
TGCAGCGTTCGATCGGTCATGAACACTGAAGCTTTCTTT
>TRBJ1-6|-|TRBV19|-
CASSLTGTSDNSPLHF
TGTGCCAGTAGCTTAACAGGGACGTCGGATAATTCACCCCTCCACTTT
>TRBJ2-7|-|TRBV10-3|-
CAIGAGGLYEQYF
TGTGCCATCGGAGCCGGGGGGCTATACGAGCAGTACTTC
>TRBJ2-7|TRBD1|TRBV3-1/TRBV3-2|few
CASTPTGQGTYEQYF
TGTGCCAGCACCCCCACGGGACAGGGTACCTACGAGCAGTACTTC
>TRBJ2-7|-|TRBV6-5|few
CASSSSWTDYEQYF
TGTGCCAGCAGTTCCTCGTGGACAGACTACGAGCAGTACTTC